The rows below give T cell receptor beta chains drawn from one sample of a study of IL-17A CD8 T cells in psoriatic arthritis synovium. The method was immunoSEQ multiplex PCR; TCRdb's version includes in-frame clones alone and lacks a portion of them. The sample consists of a few thousand clones, around 68% of them appearing once. Sequences were obtained from memory CD8+ T cells from synovial fluid. The receptor set was obtained from a human donor with psoriatic arthritis. CDR3s include the opening cysteine and the closing phenylalanine or tryptophan. Fields, in order: J gene, V gene, D gene, clone size, CDR3 protein, CDR3 DNA. A D gene is named only where the DNA matches it firmly. Some rows have no size entry. The others give once, few or many, or a class for an expanded clone.

TRBJ2-3 | TRBV29-1 | - | - | CSVEDLEGLTDTQYF | TGCAGCGTTGAAGATTTGGAGGGATTGACAGATACGCAGTATTTT
TRBJ1-1 | TRBV7-3 | - | once | CASSLTEQRTNTEAFF | TGTGCCAGCAGCTTAACGGAACAGAGGACGAACACTGAAGCTTTCTTT
TRBJ1-2 | TRBV7-2 | - | - | CASSNNEGRRKIYGYTF | TGTGCCAGCAGCAACAACGAAGGACGTCGAAAGATCTATGGCTACACCTTC
TRBJ2-1 | TRBV27 | - | - | CASSPIPRNEQFF | TGTGCCAGCAGCCCAATCCCCAGAAATGAGCAGTTCTTC
TRBJ2-3 | TRBV9 | - | - | CASEGGTDTQYF | TGTGCCAGCGAGGGGGGCACAGATACGCAGTATTTT
TRBJ2-3 | TRBV14 | - | - | CASSQQLHLSTDTQYF | TGTGCCAGCAGCCAACAACTACACCTTTCCACAGATACGCAGTATTTT
TRBJ1-2 | TRBV7-9 | TRBD1 | - | CASSWKEQGADGYTF | TGTGCCAGCAGCTGGAAGGAACAGGGGGCGGATGGCTACACCTTC
TRBJ2-1 | TRBV19 | - | - | CASSIKSGKGNEQFF | TGTGCCAGTAGTATTAAGTCCGGGAAGGGGAATGAGCAGTTCTTC
TRBJ1-3 | TRBV20-1 | - | - | CSADSGNTIYF | TGCAGTGCTGACTCTGGAAACACCATATATTTT
TRBJ2-3 | TRBV27 | TRBD2 | - | CASSFGLAGLTDTQYF | TGTGCCAGCAGTTTTGGACTAGCGGGACTCACAGATACGCAGTATTTT
TRBJ2-1 | TRBV28 | TRBD2 | once | CASSSFLAGDYNEQFF | TGTGCCAGCAGTTCGTTTCTAGCGGGAGACTACAATGAGCAGTTCTTC
TRBJ2-3 | TRBV6-1 | TRBD2 | few | CASSEIAGATDTQYF | TGTGCCAGCAGTGAAATAGCGGGAGCCACAGATACGCAGTATTTT
TRBJ2-7 | TRBV27 | TRBD2 | - | CASRGTSGSIYEQYF | TGTGCCAGCAGGGGCACTAGCGGGAGTATCTACGAGCAGTACTTC
TRBJ2-1 | TRBV10-3 | TRBD2 | - | CAISESGREGPFEQFF | TGTGCCATCAGTGAGTCGGGACGGGAGGGCCCCTTTGAGCAGTTCTTC
TRBJ2-1 | TRBV5-6 | TRBD2 | few | CASSLVTSRYEQFF | TGTGCCAGCAGCTTGGTGACTAGCAGGTATGAGCAGTTCTTC
TRBJ1-2 | TRBV6-5 | TRBD1 | - | CASSGTENYGYTF | TGTGCCAGCAGTGGGACAGAGAACTATGGCTACACCTTC
TRBJ2-3 | TRBV14 | - | - | CASSHRGLLSTDTQYF | TGTGCCAGCAGCCACCGAGGACTTCTAAGCACAGATACGCAGTATTTT
TRBJ2-3 | TRBV21-1 | - | - | CASFSLAATDTQYF | TGTGCCAGCTTTAGTCTAGCGGCCACAGATACGCAGTATTTT
TRBJ2-7 | TRBV10-2 | - | few | CASSLDGMNYEQYF | TGCGCCAGCAGTCTGGACGGTATGAACTACGAGCAGTACTTC
TRBJ1-1 | TRBV13 | - | - | CASSLVRSNTEAFF | TGTGCCAGCAGCTTAGTCCGGTCGAACACTGAAGCTTTCTTT
TRBJ1-2 | TRBV27 | - | - | CASKFGAGDNYGYTF | TGTGCCAGCAAGTTTGGGGCAGGGGATAACTATGGCTACACCTTC
TRBJ2-1 | TRBV2 | - | - | CASGLLQDNEQFF | TGTGCCAGCGGACTATTACAGGACAATGAGCAGTTCTTC
TRBJ2-1 | TRBV9 | TRBD2 | - | CASSDSGSSYNEQFF | TGTGCCAGCAGCGATAGCGGGAGCTCCTACAATGAGCAGTTCTTC
TRBJ2-2 | TRBV7-2 | TRBD2 | few | CASSLALAGDPNTGELFF | TGTGCCAGCAGCTTGGCGCTAGCGGGAGACCCGAACACCGGGGAGCTGTTTTTT
TRBJ2-7 | TRBV7-9 | - | - | CASSLTWAGDSVIEQYF | TGTGCCAGCAGCTTAACTTGGGCGGGGGACAGCGTCATCGAGCAGTACTTC
TRBJ1-4 | TRBV4-3 | TRBD1 | few | CASSQWTGGNEKLFF | TGCGCCAGCAGCCAGTGGACAGGGGGAAATGAAAAACTGTTTTTT
TRBJ1-1 | TRBV19 | - | - | CASSTTDPNTEAFF | TGTGCCAGTAGTACCACCGACCCGAACACTGAAGCTTTCTTT
TRBJ1-5 | TRBV4-1 | - | few | CASSQDGVIDQPQHF | TGCGCCAGCAGCCAAGATGGGGTAATCGATCAGCCCCAGCATTTT
TRBJ2-1 | TRBV7-2 | TRBD2 | - | CASSLVAPRLAGNEQFF | TGTGCCAGCAGCTTAGTGGCCCCCCGACTAGCGGGCAATGAGCAGTTCTTC
TRBJ1-2 | TRBV9 | - | - | CASSAGEQHGYTF | TGTGCCAGCAGCGCAGGGGAGCAGCATGGCTACACCTTC
TRBJ2-3 | TRBV23-1 | TRBD1 | - | CASSPKVDRVTDTQYF | TGCGCCAGCAGCCCCAAGGTGGACAGGGTCACAGATACGCAGTATTTT